This T cell receptor beta chain emerged from a study of patients and donors after allogeneic stem cell transplantation. A single record per CDR3 protein comes from TCRdb applying MiXCR to the RT-PCR reads. The repertoire holds around 160,000 distinct CDR3 sequences, roughly 31% seen once, with less than 3.5% in the top ten. Trimming shortened V by 3 bases and J by 9 bases, and 14 bases separated the two germline ends. The CDR3 runs to 14 residues. The receptor's source is a human donor who was either an allogeneic HSCT recipient or a stem cell or donor lymphocyte infusion donor (not recorded which). It is not recorded whose cells these are; they may come from a transplant donor. This sequence joins TRBV12-3 or TRBV12-4 and TRBJ2-2; perhaps TRBD1 as D (5 bases). What was sequenced was blood, either unsorted or a sorted T cell fraction (not recorded which). CDR3 sequence (DNA): TGTGCCAGCAGTTTGCGACAGTCGGGCAGGGAGCTGTTTTTT. Protein product: CASSLRQSGRELFF.